A single sample gave rise to the 24 T cell receptor beta chains below, sequenced in a study of T-cell reconstitution after alpha-beta-depleted transplantation in children. Using unique molecular identifiers, the investigators prepared the TCRbeta library. TCRdb used MiXCR to reprocess the PCR reads, holding one entry per CDR3 protein. Among 780,000 or so distinct CDR3 sequences, about 15% were seen once, and the ten largest hold about 5%. The sample consisted of PBMCs, mostly from graft donor cells, taken 360 days after TCRalphabeta/CD19-depleted stem cell transplant. Receptors originate from a male patient between 10 and 17 years old who had a stem cell transplant for acute lymphoblastic leukemia, so the T cells may come from the graft donor.

This chain connects TRBV5-5 to TRBJ1-4; D possibly corresponds to TRBD1 (6 bases). CDR1 SGHKS and CDR2 YYEKEE come from the germline V gene (reference sequence). The CDR3 is made up of 15 amino acids. Trimming stripped 4 bases from V and 11 bases from J, with 21 bases between. This CDR3 reads CASSPGTLLFWKLFF. CDR3 sequence (DNA): TGTGCCAGCAGCCCTGGGACACTCCTCTTTTGGAAACTGTTTTTT.

V gene TRBV29-1 combines with J gene TRBJ1-2; D unresolved. The CDR3 has 13 amino acids. V shed 0 bases and J shed 5 bases, with 10 bases lying between them. Per germline, CDR1 SQVTM and CDR2 ANQGSEA. CDR3 coding DNA: TGCAGCGTTGAAGAGGGAGATCGTTATGGCTACACCTTC. Protein sequence: CSVEEGDRYGYTF.

This clonotype came up a few times. This chain joins TRBV7-3 and TRBJ2-1; 12 nucleotides match TRBD2. V was pared by 8 bases and J by 3 bases, with 17 bases of the junction left unmatched. Germline values: CDR1 SGHTA, CDR2 FQGTGA. The CDR3 contains 19 residues. The CDR3 sequence: CASLLSLGLAGPLYNEQFF. CDR3 nucleotides: TGTGCCAGCCTCCTCTCTCTAGGACTAGCGGGACCACTCTACAATGAGCAGTTCTTC. The variable domain in full, with the rest retrieved from reference TRBV7-3 and TRBJ2-1, is GAGVSQTPSNKVTEKGKYVELRCDPISGHTALYWYRQSLGQGPEFLIYFQGTGAADDSGLPNDRFFAVRPEGSVSTLKIQRTERGDSAVYLCASLLSLGLAGPLYNEQFFGPGTRLTVL.

In this sample, this clonotype turned up many times. This chain joins TRBV2 and TRBJ2-7; 8 bases line up with TRBD1. This CDR3 has 11 amino acids. Germline values: CDR1 SNHLY, CDR2 FYNNEI. Trimming at V came to 4 bases and at J to 9 bases, leaving 2 bases not matched to a gene. Here the CDR3 reads CASSVDRGQYF. CDR3 DNA sequence: TGTGCCAGCAGTGTAGACAGGGGGCAGTACTTC.

J is TRBJ2-4 and V is TRBV5-1; no definite D call. V lost 7 bases to trimming and J lost 4 bases, with 6 bases between them. CDR3 size: 11 residues. Germline CDR1 and CDR2: SGHRS and YFSETQ. The CDR3 sequence: CASGWKNIQYF. The CDR3 coding sequence is TGCGCCAGCGGGTGGAAAAACATTCAGTACTTC.

The rearrangement links TRBV27 to TRBJ2-3; possibly TRBD1 for D (6 bases). This CDR3 comprises 14 residues. The germline CDR1 and CDR2 sequences are MNHEY and SMNVEV (reference sequence). The V end was cut by 6 bases, the J end by 4 bases, with 14 bases between. CDR3 DNA sequence: TGTGCCAGCAGCCCCCCAGGGGACCCAGATACGCAGTATTTT. Protein: CASSPPGDPDTQYF.

The chain joins TRBV9 to TRBJ2-3, with TRBD1 identical over 8 bases. With 3 bases clipped from V and 2 bases from J, the junction kept 11 bases outside the gene matches. Germline CDR1 reads SGDLS; CDR2 reads YYNGEE. This CDR3 contains 17 residues. CDR3: CASSEYLPGGLTDTQYF. CDR3 coding DNA: TGTGCCAGCAGCGAGTACCTACCAGGGGGCCTCACAGATACGCAGTATTTT.

V is TRBV6-5 and J is TRBJ2-1; D gene ambiguous. This CDR3 region has 14 residues. Germline assignment: CDR1 MNHEY and CDR2 SVGAGI. With 0 bases removed from V and 4 bases from J, the gap between germline ends came to 7 bases. Here the CDR3 DNA reads TGTGCCAGCAGTTACTCAGAGACATACAATGAGCAGTTCTTC. Translating gives CASSYSETYNEQFF.

In this sample, this clonotype turned up a few times. The chain is built from TRBV29-1 and TRBJ2-7; TRBD1 agrees at 8 bases. The CDR3 sequence is 12 residues long. Unmatched junction bases numbered 5, after V lost 7 bases and J lost 3 bases. The V gene's germline CDR1 is SQVTM and CDR2 ANQGSEA. The CDR3 coding sequence is TGCAGCGCTACGGGACAGGTCTACGAGCAGTACTTC. As protein: CSATGQVYEQYF.

This clonotype has ten or more counts. The rearrangement links TRBV5-1 to TRBJ1-1; the match to TRBD1 covers 7 bases. In germline, CDR1 is SGHRS, CDR2 YFSETQ. The CDR3 covers 11 residues. J was trimmed by 12 bases and V by 5 bases; bases with no gene match: 7. CDR3 amino acids: CASSKGTEPFF. The CDR3 bases are TGCGCCAGCAGTAAGGGGACAGAGCCTTTCTTT.

The chain's CDR3 is CASSPRLAGVLDTQYF. CDR3 bases: TGTGCCAGCAGCCCTCGCTTAGCGGGAGTTTTAGATACGCAGTATTTT. The chain employs TRBV12-3 or TRBV12-4 and TRBJ2-3; 9 nucleotides line up with TRBD2. V lost 6 bases, J lost 5 bases, and 12 bases stayed unmatched. CDR3 size: 16 residues.

This clonotype has a handful of counts. V gene TRBV27 combines with J gene TRBJ2-2; 8 bases line up with TRBD1. V was pared by 8 bases and J by 1 base, with 3 bases of the junction left unmatched. Germline values: CDR1 MNHEY, CDR2 SMNVEV (reference sequence). This CDR3 contains 14 residues. CDR3 region: CASRQGRNTGELFF. As DNA, the CDR3 is TGTGCCAGCCGACAGGGGAGGAACACCGGGGAGCTGTTTTTT.

This chain joins TRBV2 and TRBJ2-1; TRBD1 matches 10 bases. Trimming cost V 6 bases and J 3 bases; bases outside gene matches: 2. CDR1 and CDR2 (germline): SNHLY, FYNNEI. The CDR3 is 14 residues long. CDR3 nucleotide sequence: TGTGCCAGCAGGGGACAGGGGTTCTACAATGAGCAGTTCTTC. It is translated as CASRGQGFYNEQFF.

The V call is TRBV6-2 or TRBV6-3, the J call TRBJ2-1; 7 bases fit TRBD1. Per germline, CDR1 MNHEY and CDR2 SVGEGT. J lost 6 bases, V lost 6 bases, and 11 bases had no gene match. The CDR3 runs 15 residues. Here the CDR3 DNA reads TGTGCCAGCAGCTCCTTCACAGGGGTCGGCAATGAGCAGTTCTTC. It translates to CASSSFTGVGNEQFF.

This clonotype was seen many times. The V and J genes are TRBV21-1 and TRBJ2-1; the D call of TRBD2 is as the table states it, not checked on the DNA. TRBV21-1 has pseudogene status. The CDR3 runs 16 residues. This CDR3 reads CASSKDPSGTYNEQFF. For the CDR3, the DNA is TGTGCCAGCAGCAAAGATCCTAGCGGGACGTACAATGAGCAGTTCTTC.

This clonotype was seen more than once but under ten times. The chain couples TRBV5-6 to TRBJ2-7; D possibly corresponds to TRBD2 (6 bases). Germline V gene lookup returns CDR1 SGHDT and CDR2 YYEEEE. CDR3 length: 14 amino acids. V lost 3 bases to trimming and J lost 5 bases, with 15 bases between them. CDR3 amino acids: CASSSELANHEQYF. CDR3 DNA: TGTGCCAGCAGCTCAGAGCTAGCGAACCACGAGCAGTACTTC.

This clonotype was seen more than once but under ten times. The chain carries TRBV25-1 and TRBJ2-3; 15 positions agree with TRBD2. V lost 5 bases to trimming and J lost 5 bases; unmatched junction nucleotides: 8. Germline V gives CDR1 MGHDK, CDR2 SYGVNS. This CDR3 is built from 17 residues. The CDR3 region has the DNA TGTGCCAGCAGTTTTCCGGGACTAGCGGGAGGCTTAGATACGCAGTATTTT. Translation gives CASSFPGLAGGLDTQYF.

The chain recombines TRBV29-1 with TRBJ2-1, with 14 bases that match TRBD2. This CDR3 spans 16 amino acids. J was trimmed by 9 bases and V by 2 bases; bases with no gene match: 9. Germline assignment: CDR1 SQVTM and CDR2 ANQGSEA. CDR3 amino acids: CSVEWVTSGRAGEQFF. Here the CDR3 DNA reads TGCAGCGTTGAATGGGTGACTAGCGGGAGGGCGGGTGAGCAGTTCTTC.

This clonotype was observed many times. V gene TRBV15 combines with J gene TRBJ2-3, with 8 nucleotides matching TRBD1. CDR1 is LNHNV, CDR2 YYDKDF, per germline (reference sequence). V was pared by 0 bases and J by 2 bases, with 4 bases of the junction left unmatched. The CDR3 is 16 residues long. The CDR3 protein is CATSRDRGLYTDTQYF. The DNA for the CDR3 is TGTGCCACCAGCAGAGACAGGGGGCTGTACACAGATACGCAGTATTTT.

This clonotype came up a few times. The genes are TRBV9 and TRBJ2-1; the D is unclear. CDR1 and CDR2 from the germline V gene are SGDLS and YYNGEE. This CDR3 region has 15 residues. With 0 bases removed from V and 3 bases from J, the gap between germline ends came to 10 bases. This chain's CDR3 is CASSVAGTLYNEQFF. CDR3 coding DNA: TGTGCCAGCAGCGTAGCAGGAACCCTCTACAATGAGCAGTTCTTC.

The chain couples TRBV5-6 to TRBJ2-2; TRBD2 matches 11 bases. The V and J ends lost 5 bases and 1 base, in that order; junction bases with no gene match: 4. The CDR3 totals 16 residues. The germline gives CDR1 SGHDT, CDR2 YYEEEE. The CDR3, as DNA: TGTGCCAGCAGTTATGGGACTAGCGGGAACACCGGGGAGCTGTTTTTT. Its protein is CASSYGTSGNTGELFF.

This clonotype has ten or more counts. The chain is built from TRBV7-9 and TRBJ2-7; 7 bases map to TRBD1. With 8 bases clipped from V and 1 base from J, the junction kept 5 bases outside the gene matches. The germline V gene has CDR1 SEHNR and CDR2 FQNEAQ (reference sequence). The CDR3 loop spans 13 amino acids. CDR3 sequence reads: CASSSGQSYEQYF. DNA of the CDR3: TGTGCCAGCTCCTCGGGACAGTCCTACGAGCAGTACTTC. Based on the CDR3 plus reference TRBV7-9 and TRBJ2-7, the full variable domain is DTGVSQNPRHKITKRGQNVTFRCDPISEHNRLYWYRQTLGQGPEFLTYFQNEAQLEKSRLLSDRFSAERPKGSFSTLEIQRTEQGDSAMYLCASSSGQSYEQYFGPGTRLTVT.

This rearrangement joins TRBV6-1 to TRBJ1-1; 7 positions agree with TRBD1. This CDR3 comprises 15 residues. Trimming removed 5 bases from V and 1 base from J; junction bases left unmatched: 7. Germline-derived CDR1 and CDR2 are MNHNS and SASEGT. The CDR3 DNA reads as TGTGCCAGCAGTCAATGGGACAGCTGGAACACTGAAGCTTTCTTT. The encoded protein is CASSQWDSWNTEAFF.

This clonotype was picked up a small number of times. This sequence joins TRBV20-1 and TRBJ1-6, with TRBD1 as a possible D gene (5 bases). The V gene lost 0 bases and the J gene lost 5 bases, with 11 bases spanning the gap. The CDR3 is 15 amino acids. Germline-derived CDR1 and CDR2 are DFQATT and SNEGSKA (reference sequence). As DNA, the CDR3 is TGCAGTGCTAGAGACCCGGGGGTCAATAATTCACCCCTCCACTTT. This sequence encodes CSARDPGVNNSPLHF.